Listed below are T cell receptor beta chains from one sample, sequenced in a study of T cell clones after liver transplantation. Some clones are missing from TCRdb's copy, which holds only in-frame ones; the method was immunoSEQ multiplex PCR. Altogether 40,000 to 55,000 clones are present, roughly 84% being singletons, with the ten largest covering 2% to 2.5%. Sequencing used CD4+ T cells from blood, obtained 24 months after liver transplant. The receptors were gathered from a human patient who received a liver transplant. Some T cells could come from the graft donor. The CDR3 runs from the conserved cysteine through the conserved F or W. D genes are given only for firm matches. Some rows mark clone size as missing; the rest say once, few, many or name a class of expanded clone.

CDR3 protein,CDR3 DNA,D gene,J gene,clone size,V gene
CASSLDRQGVPGNTIYF,TGCGCCAGCAGCTTGGACAGACAGGGAGTCCCTGGAAACACCATATATTTT,TRBD1,TRBJ1-3,once,TRBV5-1
CASSLGQGIGYTF,TGTGCCAGCAGCTTGGGACAGGGTATAGGCTACACCTTC,TRBD1,TRBJ1-2,NA,TRBV7-3
CASSEAGGYTF,TGTGCCAGCAGTGAAGCGGGGGGCTACACCTTC,NA,TRBJ1-2,NA,TRBV25-1
CASSQLRRELFF,TGTGCCAGCAGCCAACTACGCCGGGAGCTGTTTTTT,NA,TRBJ2-2,NA,TRBV14
CATEAGGLTDTQYF,TGTGCCACGGAAGCGGGGGGCCTTACAGATACGCAGTATTTT,TRBD2,TRBJ2-3,NA,TRBV10-3
CASSRVQGSHEQYF,TGTGCCAGCAGCCGCGTTCAGGGGAGCCACGAGCAGTACTTC,NA,TRBJ2-7,NA,TRBV7-8
CASSLGQSMTQETQYF,TGTGCCAGCAGCTTAGGTCAGAGTATGACGCAAGAGACCCAGTACTTC,NA,TRBJ2-5,NA,TRBV7-9
CASSLWQGPNQPQHF,TGTGCCAGCAGTTTGTGGCAGGGGCCCAATCAGCCCCAGCATTTT,NA,TRBJ1-5,NA,TRBV27
CASSKREVEQFF,TGTGCCAGCAGCAAGCGGGAGGTTGAGCAGTTCTTC,TRBD2,TRBJ2-1,NA,TRBV9
CASSFYQSSYNEQFF,TGTGCCAGCAGCTTTTATCAGTCTTCCTACAATGAGCAGTTCTTC,NA,TRBJ2-1,once,TRBV5-4
CASSAGTRALYEQYF,TGTGCCAGCAGTGCCGGGACTAGGGCCCTCTACGAGCAGTACTTC,TRBD2,TRBJ2-7,NA,TRBV6-6
CASRGRGTSYNEQFF,TGTGCCAGCAGGGGACGAGGGACTAGCTACAATGAGCAGTTCTTC,TRBD2,TRBJ2-1,few,TRBV6-1
CASTLPLAGGPAIGKTQYF,TGTGCCAGCACCCTCCCCCTAGCGGGAGGGCCGGCCATAGGAAAGACCCAGTACTTC,TRBD2,TRBJ2-5,NA,TRBV27
CASSQEVDTEAFF,TGCGCCAGCAGCCAAGAGGTTGACACTGAAGCTTTCTTT,NA,TRBJ1-1,NA,TRBV4-3
CASSRQGSGYTF,TGTGCCAGCAGCCGACAGGGTTCTGGCTACACCTTC,TRBD1,TRBJ1-2,NA,TRBV6-5
CASRENRQGIGNTIYF,TGTGCCAGCAGAGAAAACAGACAGGGTATCGGAAACACCATATATTTT,TRBD1,TRBJ1-3,NA,TRBV2
CASSLERGPLQETQYF,TGTGCCAGCAGCTTGGAGCGGGGGCCTTTACAAGAGACCCAGTACTTC,TRBD2,TRBJ2-5,NA,TRBV5-6
CASSLDDRGGLGDTQYF,TGTGCCAGCAGCTTAGATGATCGGGGTGGGTTGGGAGATACGCAGTATTTT,NA,TRBJ2-3,NA,TRBV7-8
CASSPAVTRTDTQYF,TGTGCCAGCAGCCCCGCGGTCACTAGGACGGATACGCAGTATTTT,NA,TRBJ2-3,NA,TRBV11-2
CASSPTQRGHEQFF,TGCGCCAGCAGCCCGACTCAGCGGGGGCATGAGCAGTTCTTC,TRBD2,TRBJ2-1,NA,TRBV5-1
CASGWEGQPQHF,TGTGCTAGTGGGTGGGAAGGTCAGCCCCAGCATTTT,NA,TRBJ1-5,few,TRBV12-5
CASSVSQGGAYNEQFF,TGTGCCAGCAGTGTGTCACAGGGAGGCGCCTACAATGAGCAGTTCTTC,NA,TRBJ2-1,NA,TRBV6-1
CASSEAGMNTEAFF,TGTGCCAGCAGTGAAGCAGGCATGAACACTGAAGCTTTCTTT,NA,TRBJ1-1,NA,TRBV27
CASSRGGEATNEKLFF,TGCGCCAGCAGCCGGGGAGGGGAGGCAACTAATGAAAAACTGTTTTTT,NA,TRBJ1-4,NA,TRBV4-1
CASSFVRAQGDILGGYTF,TGCGCCAGCAGCTTTGTACGAGCTCAGGGGGACATTTTAGGTGGCTACACCTTC,TRBD1,TRBJ1-2,NA,TRBV5-1